This T cell receptor (beta chain) was recovered during a study of blood T cell repertoires in COVID-19. In the study overall: PBMCs, B-cell-depleted T cells, or T cells were the source of the cDNA or gDNA that made up the material.

Those enrolled, adults aged roughly 18 to 89 years, came from roughly 23 US areas. CDR1 is LNHDA, CDR2 SQIVND, per germline (reference sequence). The CDR3 length is 15 residues. V lost 10 bases and J lost 4, with 22 bases in between. Generated by immunoSEQ multiplex PCR, the TCRdb table keeps only in-frame clones and is missing some. The sample holds around 390,000 clones, roughly 89% seen once. The material sequenced was PBMCs or T cells enriched from blood (not recorded which). This chain uses TRBV19 with TRBJ1-2, with unresolved D. The sequence was obtained from a woman between 45 and 65 years old who had recovered from COVID-19. CDR3 loop: CATTPASAHPYGYTF. As DNA, the CDR3 is TGTGCCACCACCCCCGCCAGCGCCCACCCCTATGGCTACACCTTC.